One and the same sample provided the 30 T cell receptor delta chains below, sequenced in a study of gamma-delta T cells after stem cell transplantation (dated by TCRdb to 2016 to 2018). Libraries were constructed by RT-PCR. The run used an Illumina MiSeq. Clonotypes were called again by TCRdb from the public reads via CATT, and duplicate nucleotide sequences were then merged into one entry. The sample profile shows some 2,900 delta-chain clones; approximately 3.1% of them were found once. The ten top clones hold around 40% of the sample. Sequencing used gamma-delta T cells. The receptors originated from a human donor. It is not recorded whose cells these are; they may come from a transplant donor.

This clone has more than one count but fewer than ten. This may arise from a read error, as a much more abundant clone is one base away. The chain couples TRDV2 to TRDJ1; 8 positions match TRDD3. CDR3 length equals 14 residues. Germline CDR1 reads GEAIGNYY; CDR2 reads EKD. The CDR3 sequence: CACDRLGDTDKPIF. CDR3 in DNA: TGTGCCTGTGACAGGCTGGGGGACACCGATAAACCCATCTTT.

This clone has only a few counts. This probably arose from a read error, given a far larger clone one base away. In the same sample, other DNA sequences code for this CDR3. J is TRDJ1 and V is TRDV2, with TRDD3 matching over 12 bases. CDR1 is GEAIGNYY, CDR2 EKD, per germline. The CDR3 extends over 18 amino acids. Trimming took 0 bases from V and 4 from J; bases not matched to a gene: 11. The CDR3, as DNA: TGTGCCTGTGACACCTTGCTGGGGGATACGCGGCGTGGCGATAAACTCATCTTT. Its translation: CACDTLLGDTRRGDKLIF.

This clone was detected only a few times. This chain uses TRDV2 with TRDJ1; 12 positions agree with TRDD3. After removal of 1 base from V and 0 bases from J, the junction contained 14 bases not matched to a gene. This CDR3 has 20 residues. CDR1 and CDR2 from the germline V gene are GEAIGNYY and EKD. CDR3 DNA sequence: TGTGCCTGTGACACTGTGGGGAGTACTGGGGGATACCCTAACACCGATAAACTCATCTTT. Its protein product is CACDTVGSTGGYPNTDKLIF.

Notes on this clone: With only one base between it and a far larger clone, this is likely a read error. The chain recombines TRDV3 with TRDJ1; 7 bases agree with TRDD3. J lost 0 bases, V lost 4 bases, and 11 bases had no gene match. The CDR3 runs to 15 residues. Germline values: CDR1 TVYSNPD, CDR2 GDNSRS (reference sequence). This CDR3 reads CACDTVGYHTDKLIF. The CDR3 DNA reads as TGTGCCTGTGATACGGTGGGATACCACACCGATAAACTCATCTTT.

This clone was detected only a few times. TCRdb lists the protein of a much larger clone for this DNA, which differs at residue 13, so this is likely a read error; the protein given here is translated from the DNA itself. This rearrangement joins TRDV2 to TRDJ3; 12 bases are shared with TRDD3. Germline CDR1 GEAIGNYY, CDR2 EKD. There are 20 residues in the CDR3. This CDR3 reads CACDTVLGDTHSRDTRQMFF. The DNA of the CDR3 is TGTGCCTGTGACACCGTACTGGGGGATACTCACTCCCGGGACACCCGACAGATGTTTTTC.

For this clone: TCRdb attributes to this sequence the protein of a much larger clone, which differs from the DNA translation at residue 8; a read error is likely, and the protein displayed is translated from the DNA. The chain has TRDV2 and TRDJ1; 8 bases align to TRDD3. V lost 0 bases and J lost 4; bases outside the gene matches: 6. Looked up from germline, CDR1 is GEAIGNYY and CDR2 is EKD. The CDR3 covers 15 residues. The chain's CDR3 is CACDTWGMKNDKLIF. In nucleotides, the CDR3 is TGTGCCTGTGACACCTGGGGGATGAAAAACGATAAACTCATCTTT.

This clone was detected a few times. With only one base between it and a far larger clone, this is likely a read error. Other DNA sequences from this sample encode an identical CDR3 as well. This chain links TRDV2 with TRDJ1; TRDD3 matches at 10 bases. V gave up 2 bases and J gave up 5 bases; unmatched junction bases: 16. Germline values: CDR1 GEAIGNYY, CDR2 EKD. The CDR3 loop spans 18 amino acids. CDR3 protein: CACDRVPTGGFDLDKLIF. The CDR3 DNA is TGTGCCTGTGACAGGGTCCCTACTGGGGGATTTGACTTGGATAAACTCATCTTT.

Points on this clone: For this DNA, TCRdb reports the protein of a much larger clone, which diverges at residue 2, most likely from a read error; the protein presented here is translated directly from the DNA. This chain uses TRDV2 with TRDJ1, with 10 bases that match TRDD3. The CDR3 is 15 amino acids. Germline V gene lookup returns CDR1 GEAIGNYY and CDR2 EKD. The CDR3 DNA reads TGTTCCTGTGACACCTGGGGGATAAAAAACGATAAACTCATCTTT. It codes for CSCDTWGIKNDKLIF.

Of note for this clone: This likely stems from a read error, as it lies one base from a far larger clone. The rearrangement links TRDV2 to TRDJ1; D is unresolved. The V gene's germline CDR1 is GEAIGNYY and CDR2 EKD. V lost 2 bases and J lost 0, with 9 bases in between. This CDR3 spans 14 amino acids. CDR3 DNA sequence: TGTGCCTGTGACATCGTCCAGAACACCGATAAACTCATCTTT. Translation: CACDIVQNTDKLIF.

This clone occurred a few times. TCRdb's protein, taken from a much larger clone, differs from this DNA's translation at residue 10, likely owing to a read error; the protein displayed comes from the DNA. The chain couples TRDV2 to TRDJ1, with 7 bases that match TRDD3. Germline lookup yields CDR1 GEAIGNYY and CDR2 EKD. J was trimmed by 4 bases and V by 0 bases; bases with no gene match: 7. CDR3 length: 15 amino acids. CDR3 DNA: TGTGCCTGTGACACCCTGGGGGTTTCAATCGATAAACTCATCTTT. Protein product: CACDTLGVSIDKLIF.

CDR3 amino acids: CACDTFELGEDTDKLIF. The CDR3 DNA follows: TGTGCCTGTGACACCTTCGAACTGGGGGAAGACACCGATAAACTCATCTTT. The rearrangement links TRDV2 to TRDJ1; 9 nucleotides match TRDD3. V dropped 0 bases and J dropped 0; count of bases not matched to a gene: 7. Germline values: CDR1 GEAIGNYY, CDR2 EKD. This CDR3 has 17 amino acids.

For this clone: A clone one base away is much larger, so this may be a read error. Additional DNA sequences in this sample encode the identical CDR3. The chain uses TRDV2 and TRDJ1, with 8 positions matching TRDD3. The CDR3 consists of 18 residues. CDR1 and CDR2 (germline): GEAIGNYY, EKD. CDR3 DNA: TGTGCCTGTGACACTCTTTTTTCGGTGGGGGATTCTACCGATAAACTCATTTTT. It encodes CACDTLFSVGDSTDKLIF.

To note about this clone: The protein in TCRdb stems from a much larger clone and differs at residue 5 from this DNA's translation, likely a read error; here the protein is translated from the DNA. The chain employs TRDV2 and TRDJ2; 8 positions match TRDD3. Trimming took 3 bases from V and 7 from J; bases not matched to a gene: 18. This CDR3 region has 18 residues. Germline V gives CDR1 GEAIGNYY, CDR2 EKD. CDR3 in DNA: TGTGCCTGTGACGCGTTGGAGACTGGGGGTCCTTTTAGAGCACAACTCTTCTTT. Translating it yields CACDALETGGPFRAQLFF.

On this clone: Since a far larger clone is one base different, this is likely a read error. At the DNA level, this CDR3 is encoded by other sequences in the same sample as well. The chain combines TRDV2 with TRDJ1; TRDD3 matches at 10 bases. The CDR3 covers 18 residues. With 4 bases clipped from V and 1 base from J, the junction kept 14 bases outside the gene matches. The V gene's germline CDR1 is GEAIGNYY and CDR2 EKD. The CDR3 reads CACDTVGTGGFSTDKLIF. The CDR3 nucleotides are TGTGCCTGTGATACCGTCGGTACTGGGGGATTCTCCACCGATAAACTCATCTTT.

Points on this clone: TCRdb's protein, taken from a much larger clone, differs from this DNA's translation at residue 9, likely owing to a read error; the protein displayed comes from the DNA. This sequence joins TRDV2 and TRDJ3; D unclear. Germline V gene lookup returns CDR1 GEAIGNYY and CDR2 EKD. The V end was cut by 0 bases, the J end by 2 bases, with 16 bases between. The CDR3 is 19 amino acids. The CDR3: CACDTVQVDSAWDTRQMFF. CDR3 in DNA: TGTGCCTGTGACACCGTACAGGTAGATAGCGCCTGGGACACCCGACAGATGTTTTTC.

Details on this clone: A single base is all that separates this from a far larger clone, so a read error is likely. Other DNA sequences in this sample translate to the same CDR3. This chain joins TRDV2 and TRDJ1; TRDD3 matches at 7 bases. The CDR3 sequence is 18 residues long. Trimming took 0 bases from V and 0 from J; bases not matched to a gene: 12. Germline CDR1 is GEAIGNYY and CDR2 is EKD. CDR3 DNA sequence: TGTGCCTGTGACACCGTGGCAACTGGGGACCCGTACACCGATAAACTCATCTTT. It codes for CACDTVATGDPYTDKLIF.

This clone was counted only a few times. A much larger clone differs by one base, so this may be a read error. Other nucleotide sequences in the sample specify the same CDR3. The chain is built from TRDV2 and TRDJ1, with D possibly TRDD3 on 6 matching bases. Germline lookup yields CDR1 GEAIGNYY and CDR2 EKD. CDR3 size: 19 residues. CDR3 loop: CACDTVESAGDPYTDKLIF. The CDR3 bases are TGTGCTTGTGACACCGTCGAATCGGCTGGGGACCCGTACACCGATAAACTCATCTTT.

Comment on this clone: The protein held in TCRdb is that of a much larger clone and does not match this DNA's translation at residue 17, likely because of a read error; the protein shown is translated from the DNA. V usage is TRDV1 and J usage is TRDJ2, with TRDD3 matching 10 bases. CDR1 is TSWWSYY and CDR2 is QGS in the germline V gene. This CDR3 is 22 amino acids long. CDR3 bases: TGTGCTCTTGGGGAACTCTGGGACCCCTGGGGGATAGACCCCTCTTTGGCAGCACAACTCTTCTTT. It is translated as CALGELWDPWGIDPSLAAQLFF.

On this clone itself: One base separates it from a far larger clone, so it is likely a read error. In the same sample, other DNA sequences code for this CDR3. This chain links TRDV2 with TRDJ1; 7 bases match TRDD3. CDR1 is GEAIGNYY, CDR2 EKD, per germline. The CDR3 runs 15 residues. This CDR3 is CACDTVGYHTDKLIF. The CDR3 DNA reads as TGTGCCTGTGACACGGTGGGATACCACACCGACAAACTCATCTTT.

Comments on this clone: TCRdb assigns this DNA the protein of a much larger clone, which departs from its translation at residue 9; this likely reflects a read error, and the protein shown comes from translating the DNA. V usage is TRDV2 and J usage is TRDJ1, with TRDD3 as a possible D gene (5 bases). The CDR3 is made up of 16 amino acids. Germline loops: CDR1 GEAIGNYY, CDR2 EKD. Trimming left V 3 bases short and J 6 bases short, with 22 bases between. The CDR3 loop reads CACDSLSTRGLNKLIF. The CDR3 bases are TGTGCCTGTGACTCTCTGTCAACTAGGGGACTGAATAAACTCATCTTT.

The sample holds a few counts of this clone. TCRdb assigns this DNA the protein of a much larger clone, which departs from its translation at residue 3; this likely reflects a read error, and the protein shown comes from translating the DNA. The chain links TRDV2 to TRDJ1; 10 bases fit TRDD3. Germline CDR1 is GEAIGNYY and CDR2 is EKD. There are 18 residues in the CDR3. The CDR3 coding sequence is TGTGCCCGTGACCCTCTCTTGACGGGGGATACGCGGGCCGATAAACTCATCTTT. Translating gives CARDPLLTGDTRADKLIF.

Concerning this clone itself: The protein TCRdb lists belongs to a much larger clone and differs from this DNA's translation at residue 10, which points to a read error; the protein shown is made from the DNA. V is TRDV2 and J is TRDJ1; TRDD3 agrees at 8 bases. Germline V gives CDR1 GEAIGNYY, CDR2 EKD. There are 18 residues in the CDR3. Losses at the gene ends were 3 bases for V and 0 bases for J; bases not matched to a gene: 14. The CDR3: CACDDVEGIHKNTDKLIF. For the CDR3, the DNA is TGTGCCTGTGACGACGTAGAGGGGATACACAAGAACACCGATAAACTCATCTTT.

This clone has a handful of counts. Only one base separates this from a far larger clonotype, so it likely reflects a read error. The same CDR3 is also encoded by other DNA sequences in this sample. The chain recombines TRDV2 with TRDJ1, with 9 bases aligning to TRDD3. Germline-derived CDR1 and CDR2 are GEAIGNYY and EKD. The CDR3 consists of 18 residues. J was trimmed by 0 bases and V by 3 bases; bases with no gene match: 13. The CDR3 nucleotides read TGTGCCTGTGACCCACTGGGGGACACCCTCCCACACACCGATAAACTCATCTTT. This encodes CACDPLGDTLPHTDKLIF.

This clone was seen more than once but under ten times. This is likely an artifact of a read error, given a far larger clone one base away. This specimen includes other DNA sequences encoding the same CDR3. The chain carries TRDV2 and TRDJ1; 11 bases line up with TRDD3. V gave up 1 base and J gave up 0 bases; unmatched junction bases: 6. Germline V lookup: CDR1 GEAIGNYY, CDR2 EKD. CDR3 length: 17 amino acids. The chain's CDR3 is CACDTLGDTANTDKLIF. The CDR3 DNA follows: TGTGCCTGTGACACGCTGGGGGATACAGCAAACACCGATAAACTCATCTTT.

The table lists this clone with many counts. The chain carries TRDV2 and TRDJ1; possible D gene TRDD3, 6 bases. The germline gives CDR1 GEAIGNYY, CDR2 EKD. The CDR3 has 18 amino acids. Trimming removed 0 bases from V and 0 bases from J, with 19 bases in between. The CDR3 is CACDTLGMGGLYTDKLIF. As DNA, the CDR3 is TGTGCCTGTGACACCCTGGGGATGGGGGGCTTGTACACCGATAAACTCATCTTT.

This clone showed up just a few times. The protein TCRdb lists belongs to a much larger clone and differs from this DNA's translation at residue 9, which points to a read error; the protein shown is made from the DNA. The V and J genes are TRDV2 and TRDJ1; the D gene is possibly TRDD2 (8 bases). This CDR3 region has 17 residues. Germline CDR1 is GEAIGNYY and CDR2 is EKD. Trimming took 4 bases from V and 2 from J, leaving 22 bases between them. The CDR3 DNA reads TGTGCCTGTGATCAACTTCCTACTCCGGGGGATACCGATAAACTCATCTTT. Amino acids: CACDQLPTPGDTDKLIF.

In this sample, this clone turned up a few times. A read error likely explains why the TCRdb protein, taken from a much larger clone, differs from this DNA's translation at residue 16; the protein shown is translated from the DNA. The chain uses TRDV2 and TRDJ1, with TRDD3 matching 7 bases. This CDR3 has 18 residues. CDR1 GEAIGNYY and CDR2 EKD come from the germline V gene. The CDR3 sequence is CACDGVLGTRTYTDKPIF. CDR3 bases: TGTGCCTGTGACGGAGTACTGGGGACCCGGACCTACACCGATAAACCCATCTTT.

With regard to this clone: The protein that TCRdb holds for this DNA derives from a much larger clone and differs from the translated DNA at residue 11, which likely indicates a read error; the protein shown here is translated from the DNA. V and J are TRDV2 and TRDJ1; 10 bases are a match to TRDD3. Trimming took 3 bases from V and 0 from J; bases not matched to a gene: 15. Germline values: CDR1 GEAIGNYY, CDR2 EKD. This CDR3 is 19 amino acids long. The chain's CDR3 is CACDSLLGDETGHTDKLIF. CDR3 bases: TGTGCCTGTGACTCGCTACTGGGGGATGAGACGGGTCACACCGATAAACTCATCTTT.

This clone has a handful of counts. A single base is all that separates this from a far larger clone, so a read error is likely. This CDR3 reads CACDTMSTGGHTYTDKLIF. DNA of the CDR3: TGTGCCTGTGACACCATGAGTACTGGGGGACATACGTACACCGATAAACTCATCTTT. The chain joins TRDV2 to TRDJ1; 9 positions agree with TRDD3. The length of the CDR3 is 19 residues. Germline V gene data show CDR1 as GEAIGNYY and CDR2 as EKD. V dropped 0 bases and J dropped 0; count of bases not matched to a gene: 13.

This clone has a handful of counts. A far larger clone lies a single base away; this is likely a read error. This specimen includes other DNA sequences encoding the same CDR3. The chain has TRDV2 and TRDJ1; TRDD3 aligns across 10 bases. Germline V gene sequence: CDR1 GEAIGNYY, CDR2 EKD. The CDR3 runs 21 residues. Unmatched junction bases numbered 22, after V lost 1 base and J lost 3 bases. CDR3 sequence (DNA): TGTGCCTGTGACACTGTGGGGAGTACTGGGGGATTCCGGGTCGAGGCCGATAAACTCATCTTT. It is translated as CACDTVGSTGGFRVEADKLIF.